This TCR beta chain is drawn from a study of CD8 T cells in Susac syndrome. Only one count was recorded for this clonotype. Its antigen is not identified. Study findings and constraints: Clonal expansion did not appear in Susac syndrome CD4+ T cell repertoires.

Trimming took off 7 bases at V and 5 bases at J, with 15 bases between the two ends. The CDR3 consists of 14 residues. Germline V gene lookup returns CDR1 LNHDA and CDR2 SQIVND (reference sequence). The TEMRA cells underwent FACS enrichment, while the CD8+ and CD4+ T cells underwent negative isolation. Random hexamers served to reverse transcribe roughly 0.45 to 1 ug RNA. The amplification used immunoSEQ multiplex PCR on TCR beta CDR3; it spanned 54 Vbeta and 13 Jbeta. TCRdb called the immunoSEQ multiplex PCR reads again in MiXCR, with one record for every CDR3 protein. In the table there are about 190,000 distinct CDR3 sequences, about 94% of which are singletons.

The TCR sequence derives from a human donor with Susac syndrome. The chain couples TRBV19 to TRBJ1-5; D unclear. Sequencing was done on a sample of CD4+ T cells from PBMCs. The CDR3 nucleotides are TGTGCCAGTACAGGCAGGTCCCGCCATCAGCCCCAGCATTTT. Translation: CASTGRSRHQPQHF.